This is a list of T cell receptor beta chains from one sample in a study of T-cell reconstitution after alpha-beta-depleted transplantation in children. One entry per CDR3 protein, called by TCRdb with MiXCR from the PCR reads. The sample contains about 580,000 distinct CDR3 sequences, more than 20% of which appear only once. Sequenced here: PBMCs, mostly from graft donor cells, sampled 360 days after TCRalphabeta/CD19-depleted stem cell transplant. The receptors derive from a boy under two years old who had a stem cell transplant for acute myeloid leukemia, so the T cells may come from the graft donor. CDR3s include the opening cysteine and the closing phenylalanine or tryptophan.

j_call v_call cdr3_aa
TRBJ2-7 TRBV19 CASSRQGAIYEQYF
TRBJ2-2 TRBV11-2 CASSRDSFLVGELFF
TRBJ2-7 TRBV12-3/TRBV12-4 CASSLGADYEQYF
TRBJ2-5 TRBV7-9 CASSRSGAAETQYF
TRBJ2-2 TRBV7-9 CASSLVLAVNTGELFF
TRBJ2-3 TRBV29-1 CSVEFTGGRDTQYF
TRBJ1-6 TRBV20-1 CSARDTQGNSPLHF
TRBJ2-5 TRBV30 CAWSPGGAVETQYF
TRBJ2-7 TRBV5-1 CASSYGALAEEQYF
TRBJ2-1 TRBV6-5 CASSYSDLSPQEQFF
TRBJ1-1 TRBV29-1 CSVRRGNTEAFF
TRBJ2-5 TRBV12-3/TRBV12-4 CASSPQTPTGYETQYF
TRBJ2-2 TRBV7-3 CASSLPTAGAGELFF
TRBJ2-3 TRBV12-3/TRBV12-4 CASMGDSGTDTQYF
TRBJ2-2 TRBV5-1 CASSSPVGGPNTGELFF
TRBJ2-4 TRBV20-1 CSARPRLTRNIQYF
TRBJ1-6 TRBV12-3/TRBV12-4 CASSDRSLYNSPLHF
TRBJ1-5 TRBV28 CASSLDRAWGQPQHF
TRBJ2-1 TRBV28 CASSFGREGVF
TRBJ2-5 TRBV20-1 CSARLTGGRPQYF
TRBJ2-2 TRBV9 CASSVGGSFPNTGELFF
TRBJ2-5 TRBV20-1 CSARKYFGTAQETQYF
TRBJ1-4 TRBV5-1 CASRTGGDEKLFF
TRBJ2-3 TRBV13 CASSTWTSDILHTQYF
TRBJ2-5 TRBV6-5 CASSFSIPGQRGETQYF
TRBJ2-5 TRBV28 CASSLVYQTQYF
TRBJ1-2 TRBV6-5 CASSLAPRGKASNYGYTF
TRBJ1-2 TRBV13 CASSWRGQGSYLF
TRBJ2-3 TRBV6-2/TRBV6-3 CASSSQRGASTDTQYF